This TCR beta chain was found in a study of technical replicates of blood from several donors. V was pared by 3 bases and J by 4 bases, with 6 bases of the junction left unmatched. The V gene's germline CDR1 is MNHNS and CDR2 SASEGT. This CDR3 comprises 16 residues. Clones were read by immunoSEQ multiplex PCR, and TCRdb kept only the in-frame ones, dropping some. The sample consists of 84,000 or so clones, roughly 94% of them appearing once. This TCR came from a human donor in good health. The gene calls are TRBV6-1 and TRBJ1-6, with 7 bases that match TRBD1. The material sequenced was T cells isolated from PBMCs. CDR3 amino acids: CASSEGGQTYNSPLHF. The CDR3 bases are TGTGCCAGCAGTGAGGGGGGACAGACTTATAATTCACCCCTCCACTTT.